There are a few counts of the clone carrying this T cell receptor beta chain. Through a sample-barcoded 5' primer and a J-beta primer mix, a second PCR was run for roughly 7 to 11 cycles. TCRdb used MiXCR to reprocess the 5' RACE reads, holding one entry per CDR3 protein. The sample lists 910,000 or so distinct CDR3 sequences; roughly 47% were seen once. The sample belongs to a study of blood T cells in healthy people across ages. The CDR3 consists of 14 residues. Per the germline V gene, CDR1 is MGHDK and CDR2 is SYGVNS. V was cut by 1 base and J by 7 bases, with 13 bases left in between. The chain uses TRBV25-1 and TRBJ2-5; D gene unclear. This clonotype was obtained from a woman aged 55-75 years in good health. Sample: blood. In DNA form, the CDR3 reads TGTGCCAGCAGTGAATCTTTGGGGTCTGGGACCCAGTACTTC. Protein sequence: CASSESLGSGTQYF.